The 13 T cell receptor beta chains given below trace back to one sample, sequenced in a study of T cell repertoires in cytomegalovirus infection. TCRdb redid the calling of the reads with MiXCR, one entry per CDR3 protein. The sample includes around 800,000 distinct CDR3 sequences, about 33% seen only once; the top ten take around 12%. No antigen is known for these receptors. The input for sequencing was cultured CD8+ T cells from PBMCs, taken from culture after CMV antigen stimulation. Every receptor here comes from a human donor in good health (CMV status not recorded). Some clones in this sample may be carry-over from other donors' samples.

This sequence joins TRBV2 and TRBJ1-5, with D tentatively TRBD1 (5 bases). With 2 bases removed from V and 5 bases from J, the gap between germline ends came to 10 bases. The V gene's germline CDR1 is SNHLY and CDR2 FYNNEI. The CDR3 has 14 residues. The CDR3 spells CASSETGPYQPQHF. Here the CDR3 DNA reads TGTGCCAGCAGTGAAACGGGACCCTATCAGCCCCAGCATTTT.

This clonotype was found a few times. This rearrangement joins TRBV7-6 to TRBJ2-2; tentatively, D is TRBD2 (7 bases). This CDR3 comprises 17 residues. V was trimmed by 4 bases and J by 2 bases, leaving 17 bases between them. Germline V CDR1 and CDR2: SGHVS, FNYEAQ. For the CDR3, the DNA is TGTGCCAGCAGCTCCACCCTGAGGGGGGGTAACACCGGGGAGCTGTTTTTT. Translation: CASSSTLRGGNTGELFF. Based on the CDR3 plus reference TRBV7-6 and TRBJ2-2, the full variable domain is GAGVSQSPRYKVTKRGQDVALRCDPISGHVSLYWYRQALGQGPEFLTYFNYEAQQDKSGLPNDRFSAERPEGSISTLTIQRTEQRDSAMYRCASSSTLRGGNTGELFFGEGSRLTVL.

This clonotype was observed many times. J is TRBJ2-1 and V is TRBV7-9, with D maybe TRBD2 (5 bases). Germline V gives CDR1 SEHNR, CDR2 FQNEAQ (reference sequence). This CDR3 contains 15 residues. The V end was cut by 2 bases, the J end by 5 bases, with 13 bases between. The DNA of the CDR3 is TGTGCCAGCAGCTTACAACTAGGGCCAAACAATGAGCAGTTCTTC. As protein: CASSLQLGPNNEQFF.

This clonotype turned up a few times. V usage is TRBV27 and J usage is TRBJ1-2, with TRBD1 identical over 7 bases. V was clipped by 7 bases and J by 8 bases; unmatched bases: 13. CDR3 length equals 14 residues. Germline CDR1 and CDR2: MNHEY and SMNVEV (reference sequence). CDR3 sequence: CASKDRLRGEGYTF. In nucleotides, the CDR3 is TGTGCCAGCAAGGACAGGCTCCGAGGGGAAGGCTACACCTTC.

This clonotype was observed a handful of times. The rearrangement joins TRBV5-4 to TRBJ2-4; TRBD1 matches at 7 bases. The CDR3 loop spans 15 amino acids. Germline CDR1 is SGHNT and CDR2 is YYREEE (reference sequence). Unmatched junction bases numbered 3, after V lost 2 bases and J lost 1 base. The CDR3 region is CASSFMTGAKNIQYF. Here the CDR3 DNA reads TGTGCCAGCAGCTTCATGACAGGGGCCAAAAACATTCAGTACTTC.

The chain couples TRBV6-6 to TRBJ2-7; perhaps TRBD1 as D (5 bases). The CDR3 is 14 amino acids. The V gene's germline CDR1 is MNHNY and CDR2 SVGAGI (reference sequence). The V end was cut by 3 bases, the J end by 2 bases, with 11 bases between. CDR3 nucleotides: TGTGCCAGCAGTTATCTTGGGGCTCCCTACGAGCAGTACGTC. It encodes CASSYLGAPYEQYV.

This clonotype was observed many times. The chain joins TRBV7-2 to TRBJ2-3; TRBD2 might be the D (6 bases). V shed 5 bases and J shed 2 bases, with 23 bases lying between them. CDR3 size: 18 residues. Germline V CDR1 and CDR2: SGHTA, FQGNSA. In nucleotides, the CDR3 is TGTGCCAGCAGCCCGGTTCCCGGTTTGGCGGGGCCCACAGATACGCAGTATTTT. This encodes CASSPVPGLAGPTDTQYF.

The V and J genes are TRBV11-3 and TRBJ2-1; 13 nucleotides match TRBD2. Germline V gene sequence: CDR1 SGHNT, CDR2 YENEEA. V gave up 4 bases and J gave up 0 bases; unmatched junction bases: 9. The CDR3 is 19 amino acids. CDR3 region: CASSSSGTSGASSYNEQFF. CDR3 DNA: TGTGCCAGCAGCTCTTCCGGGACTAGCGGGGCTTCCTCCTACAATGAGCAGTTCTTC.

The chain uses TRBV19 and TRBJ2-1, with D unresolved. The V gene's germline CDR1 is LNHDA and CDR2 SQIVND (reference sequence). This CDR3 spans 12 amino acids. Trimming pared 10 bases from V and 7 bases from J, leaving 14 bases between. The CDR3 coding sequence is TGTGCCACGGACGGGTCTGGAAATGAGCAGTTCTTC. Protein product: CATDGSGNEQFF. The full variable domain, rest sourced from reference TRBV19 and TRBJ2-1, is DGGITQSPKYLFRKEGQNVTLSCEQNLNHDAMYWYRQDPGQGLRLIYYSQIVNDFQKGDIAEGYSVSREKKESFPLTVTSAQKNPTAFYLCATDGSGNEQFFGPGTRLTVL.

The J gene is TRBJ2-4, the V gene TRBV28, with 8 bases matching TRBD2. Per the germline V gene, CDR1 is MDHEN and CDR2 is SYDVKM. The CDR3 is 14 residues long. V dropped 7 bases and J dropped 10; count of bases not matched to a gene: 12. CDR3 DNA: TGTGCCAGCACCCCGGGACTAGTAACGAATATTCAGTACTTC. This codes for CASTPGLVTNIQYF.

The chain combines TRBV6-5 with TRBJ2-7; perhaps TRBD1 as D (5 bases). The CDR3 totals 18 residues. CDR1 MNHEY and CDR2 SVGAGI come from the germline V gene. V lost 2 bases, J lost 1 base, and 21 bases lay in between. The CDR3 loop is CASSYLTGEQPLSYEQYV. CDR3 in DNA: TGTGCCAGCAGTTACCTAACAGGAGAACAACCTCTTTCCTACGAGCAGTACGTC.

V is TRBV4-1 and J is TRBJ2-3; D is ambiguous. V lost 1 base, J lost 5 bases, and 10 bases lay in between. Germline assignment: CDR1 MGHRA and CDR2 YSYEKL. The CDR3 extends over 14 amino acids. The CDR3 loop reads CASSQALVLDTQYF. The DNA for the CDR3 is TGCGCCAGCAGCCAAGCCCTAGTTCTAGATACGCAGTATTTT.

This clonotype was found once. This chain uses TRBV9 with TRBJ2-7, with D uncertain. Trimming pared 4 bases from V and 5 bases from J, leaving 13 bases between. The CDR3 has 13 amino acids. Germline values: CDR1 SGDLS, CDR2 YYNGEE. CDR3 in amino acids: CASSPTPPDEQYF. CDR3 nucleotide sequence: TGTGCCAGCAGCCCTACCCCCCCGGACGAGCAGTACTTC.